This T cell receptor beta chain was found in a study of blood T cell repertoires in COVID-19. Study in general: Sites in the United States, Italy and Spain provided acute and convalescent COVID-19 samples. PBMCs, B-cell-depleted T cells, or T cells provided the cDNA or gDNA that made up the material.

V was shortened by 1 base and J by 2 bases, with 12 bases between the two germline ends. The CDR3 is 16 amino acids. The germline gives CDR1 SGHTA, CDR2 FQGNSA. Cohort placement rested on clinical history that participants reported themselves. Generated by immunoSEQ multiplex PCR, the TCRdb table keeps only in-frame clones and is missing some. The sample has hundreds of thousands of clones, approximately 85% seen once. The V gene is TRBV7-2, the J gene TRBJ2-1, with a possible D match to TRBD2 (5 bases). Sequencing used PBMCs or T cells enriched from blood (not recorded which). This TCR was sampled from a man aged 25 to 40 who had recovered from COVID-19. In nucleotides, the CDR3 is TGTGCCAGCAGCTTAGAGGCGGGCTTAACCTACAATGAGCAGTTCTTC. Translated, it gives CASSLEAGLTYNEQFF.